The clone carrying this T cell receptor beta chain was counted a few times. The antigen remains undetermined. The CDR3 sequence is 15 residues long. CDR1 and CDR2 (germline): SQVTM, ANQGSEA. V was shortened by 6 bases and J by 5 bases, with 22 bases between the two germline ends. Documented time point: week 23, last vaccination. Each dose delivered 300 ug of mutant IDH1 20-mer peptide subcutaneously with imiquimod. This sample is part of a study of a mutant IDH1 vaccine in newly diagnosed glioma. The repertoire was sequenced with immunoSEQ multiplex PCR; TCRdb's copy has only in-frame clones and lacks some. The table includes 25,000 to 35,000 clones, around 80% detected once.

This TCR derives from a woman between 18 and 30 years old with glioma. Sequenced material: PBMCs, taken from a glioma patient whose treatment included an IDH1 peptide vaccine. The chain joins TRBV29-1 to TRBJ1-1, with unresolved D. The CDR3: CSVEDKGRVGTEAFF. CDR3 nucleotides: TGCAGCGTGGAGGATAAGGGCCGGGTGGGAACTGAAGCTTTCTTT.